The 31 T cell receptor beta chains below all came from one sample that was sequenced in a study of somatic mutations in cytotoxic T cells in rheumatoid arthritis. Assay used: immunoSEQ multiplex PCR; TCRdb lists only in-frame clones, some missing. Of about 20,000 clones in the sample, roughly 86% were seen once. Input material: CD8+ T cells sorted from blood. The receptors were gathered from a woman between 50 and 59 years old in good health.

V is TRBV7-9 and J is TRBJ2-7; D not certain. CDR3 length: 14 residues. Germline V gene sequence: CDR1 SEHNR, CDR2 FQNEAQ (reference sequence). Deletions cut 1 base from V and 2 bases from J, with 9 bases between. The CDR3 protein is CASSLVDGAYEQYF. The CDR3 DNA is TGTGCCAGCAGCTTAGTGGACGGAGCCTACGAGCAGTACTTC.

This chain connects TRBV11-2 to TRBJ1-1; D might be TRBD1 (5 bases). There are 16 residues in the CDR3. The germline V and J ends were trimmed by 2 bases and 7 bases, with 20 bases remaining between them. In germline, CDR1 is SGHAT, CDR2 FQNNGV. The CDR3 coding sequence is TGTGCCAGCAGCTTAACCGTCGGGACCCACGACATTGAAGCTTTCTTT. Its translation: CASSLTVGTHDIEAFF.

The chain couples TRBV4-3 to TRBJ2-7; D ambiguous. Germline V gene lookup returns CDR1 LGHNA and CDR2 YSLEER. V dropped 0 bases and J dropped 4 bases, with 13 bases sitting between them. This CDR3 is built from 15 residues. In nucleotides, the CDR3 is TGCGCCAGCAGCCAAGAAAGATCTAGGGATTACGAGCAGTACTTC. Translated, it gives CASSQERSRDYEQYF.

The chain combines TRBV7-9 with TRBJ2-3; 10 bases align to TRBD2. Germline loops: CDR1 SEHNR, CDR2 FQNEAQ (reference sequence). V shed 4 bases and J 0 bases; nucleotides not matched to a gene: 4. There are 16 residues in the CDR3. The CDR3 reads CASSYGTSDSTDTQYF. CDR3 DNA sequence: TGTGCCAGCAGCTACGGGACTAGCGATAGCACAGATACGCAGTATTTT. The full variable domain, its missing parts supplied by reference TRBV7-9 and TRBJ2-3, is DTGVSQNPRHKITKRGQNVTFRCDPISEHNRLYWYRQTLGQGPEFLTYFQNEAQLEKSRLLSDRFSAERPKGSFSTLEIQRTEQGDSAMYLCASSYGTSDSTDTQYFGPGTRLTVL.

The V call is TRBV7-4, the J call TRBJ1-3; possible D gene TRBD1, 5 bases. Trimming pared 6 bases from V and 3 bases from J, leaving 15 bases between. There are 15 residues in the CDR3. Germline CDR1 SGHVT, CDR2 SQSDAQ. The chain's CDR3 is CASRGHRFFGNTIYF. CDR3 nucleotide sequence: TGTGCCAGCAGGGGTCACAGGTTCTTTGGAAACACCATATATTTT.

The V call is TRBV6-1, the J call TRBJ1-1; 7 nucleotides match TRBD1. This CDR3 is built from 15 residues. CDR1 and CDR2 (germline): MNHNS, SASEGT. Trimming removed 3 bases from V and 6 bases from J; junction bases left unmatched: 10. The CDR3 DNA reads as TGTGCCAGCAGTGATCCGACAGGGTTTAGTCCTGAAGCTTTCTTT. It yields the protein CASSDPTGFSPEAFF.

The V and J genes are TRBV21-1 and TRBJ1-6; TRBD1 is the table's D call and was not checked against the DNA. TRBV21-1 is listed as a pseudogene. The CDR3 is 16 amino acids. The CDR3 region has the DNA TGTGCCAGCAGGGGAACTGCGATCAGGGGAACTTCACCCCTCCACTTT. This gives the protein CASRGTAIRGTSPLHF.

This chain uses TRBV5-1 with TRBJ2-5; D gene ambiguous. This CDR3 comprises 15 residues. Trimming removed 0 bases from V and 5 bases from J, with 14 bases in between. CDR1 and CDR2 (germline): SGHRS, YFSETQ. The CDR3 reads CASSLVGPSGETQYF. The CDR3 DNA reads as TGCGCCAGCAGCTTGGTTGGGCCCTCCGGGGAGACCCAGTACTTC.

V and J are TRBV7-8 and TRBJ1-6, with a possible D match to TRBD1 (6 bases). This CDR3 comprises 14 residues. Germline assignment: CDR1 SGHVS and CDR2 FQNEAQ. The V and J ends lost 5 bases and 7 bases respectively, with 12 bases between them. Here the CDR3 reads CASSGGGANSPLHF. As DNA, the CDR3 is TGTGCCAGCAGCGGAGGGGGAGCGAATTCACCCCTCCACTTT.

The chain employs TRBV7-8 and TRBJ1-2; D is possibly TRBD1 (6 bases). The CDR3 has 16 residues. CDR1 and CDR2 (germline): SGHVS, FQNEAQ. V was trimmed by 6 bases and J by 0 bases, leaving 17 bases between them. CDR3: CASSSRTAPPNYGYTF. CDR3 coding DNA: TGTGCCAGCAGTTCTCGGACAGCCCCACCTAACTATGGCTACACCTTC. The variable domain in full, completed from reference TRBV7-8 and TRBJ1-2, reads GAGVSQSPRYKVAKRGQDVALRCDPISGHVSLFWYQQALGQGPEFLTYFQNEAQLDKSGLPSDRFFAERPEGSVSTLKIQRTQQEDSAVYLCASSSRTAPPNYGYTFGSGTRLTVV.

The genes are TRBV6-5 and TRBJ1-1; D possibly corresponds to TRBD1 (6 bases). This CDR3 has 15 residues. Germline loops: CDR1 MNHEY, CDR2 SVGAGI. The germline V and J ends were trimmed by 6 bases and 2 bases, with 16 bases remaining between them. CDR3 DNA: TGTGCCAGCAGGGCGTTGGACAGACTAAACACTGAAGCTTTCTTT. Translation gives CASRALDRLNTEAFF.

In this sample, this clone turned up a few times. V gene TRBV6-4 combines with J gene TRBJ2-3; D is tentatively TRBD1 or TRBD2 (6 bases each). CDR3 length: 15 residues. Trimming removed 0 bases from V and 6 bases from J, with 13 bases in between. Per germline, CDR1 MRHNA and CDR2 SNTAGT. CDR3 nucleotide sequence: TGTGCCAGCAGTGACTCAGAGGGGGGATCGGATACGCAGTATTTT. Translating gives CASSDSEGGSDTQYF.

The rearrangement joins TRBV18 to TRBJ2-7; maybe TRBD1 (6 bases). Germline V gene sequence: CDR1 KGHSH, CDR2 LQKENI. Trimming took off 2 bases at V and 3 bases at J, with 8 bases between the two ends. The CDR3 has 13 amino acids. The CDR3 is CASSPGGGYEQYV. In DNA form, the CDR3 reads TGTGCCAGCTCACCAGGGGGCGGCTACGAGCAGTACGTC.

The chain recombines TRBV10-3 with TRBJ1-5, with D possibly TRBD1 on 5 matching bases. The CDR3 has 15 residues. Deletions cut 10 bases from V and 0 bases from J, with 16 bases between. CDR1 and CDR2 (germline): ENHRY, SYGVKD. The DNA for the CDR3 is TGTGCCACTTGGGGGGAGGATTATAGCAATCAGCCCCAGCATTTT. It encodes CATWGEDYSNQPQHF.

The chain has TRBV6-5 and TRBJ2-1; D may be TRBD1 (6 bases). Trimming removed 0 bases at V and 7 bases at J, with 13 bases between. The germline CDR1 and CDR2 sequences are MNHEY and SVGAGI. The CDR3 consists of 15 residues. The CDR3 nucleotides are TGTGCCAGCAGTTACTCGGTGAATACAGGGAATGAGCAGTTCTTC. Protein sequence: CASSYSVNTGNEQFF.

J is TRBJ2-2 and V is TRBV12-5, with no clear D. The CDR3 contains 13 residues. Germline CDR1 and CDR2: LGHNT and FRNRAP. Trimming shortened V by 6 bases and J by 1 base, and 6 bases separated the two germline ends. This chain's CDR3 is CASGPENTGELFF. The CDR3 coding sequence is TGTGCTAGTGGCCCCGAGAACACCGGGGAGCTGTTTTTT.

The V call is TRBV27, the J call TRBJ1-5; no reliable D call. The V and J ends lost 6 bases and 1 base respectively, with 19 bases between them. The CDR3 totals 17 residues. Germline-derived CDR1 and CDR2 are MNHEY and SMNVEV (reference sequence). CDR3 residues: CASSNGPPAISNQPQHF. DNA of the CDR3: TGTGCCAGCAGCAACGGCCCGCCGGCCATAAGCAATCAGCCCCAGCATTTT.

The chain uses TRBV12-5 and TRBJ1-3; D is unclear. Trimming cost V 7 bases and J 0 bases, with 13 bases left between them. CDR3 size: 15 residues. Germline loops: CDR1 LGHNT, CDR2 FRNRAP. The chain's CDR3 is CASDPGQSSGNTIYF. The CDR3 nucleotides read TGTGCTAGTGACCCGGGCCAGTCCTCTGGAAACACCATATATTTT.

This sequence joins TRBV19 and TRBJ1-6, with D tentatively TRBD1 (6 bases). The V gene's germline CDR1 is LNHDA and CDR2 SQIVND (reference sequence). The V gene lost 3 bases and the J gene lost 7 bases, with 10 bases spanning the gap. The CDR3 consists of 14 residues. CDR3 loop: CASSMGAFNSPLHF. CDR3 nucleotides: TGTGCCAGTAGTATGGGGGCGTTCAATTCACCCCTCCACTTT.

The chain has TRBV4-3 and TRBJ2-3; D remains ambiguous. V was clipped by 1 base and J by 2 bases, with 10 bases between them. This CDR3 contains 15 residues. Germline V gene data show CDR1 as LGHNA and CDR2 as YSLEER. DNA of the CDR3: TGCGCCAGCAGCCAAGTGGATAGCACCACAGATACGCAGTATTTT. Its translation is CASSQVDSTTDTQYF.

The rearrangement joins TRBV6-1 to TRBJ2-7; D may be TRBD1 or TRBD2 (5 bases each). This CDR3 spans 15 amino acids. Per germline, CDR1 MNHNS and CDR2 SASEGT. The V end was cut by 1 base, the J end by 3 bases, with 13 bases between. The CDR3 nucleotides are TGTGCCAGCAGTGAAGAGGCAGGGAGTTTCTACGAGCAGTACTTC. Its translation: CASSEEAGSFYEQYF.

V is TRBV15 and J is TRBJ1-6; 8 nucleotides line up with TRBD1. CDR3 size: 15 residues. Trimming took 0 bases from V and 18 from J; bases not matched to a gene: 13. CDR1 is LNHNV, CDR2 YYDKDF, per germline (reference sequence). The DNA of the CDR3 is TGTGCCACCAGCAGAGATCTGGGACAGGAAACCCCCAGCCACTTT. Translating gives CATSRDLGQETPSHF.

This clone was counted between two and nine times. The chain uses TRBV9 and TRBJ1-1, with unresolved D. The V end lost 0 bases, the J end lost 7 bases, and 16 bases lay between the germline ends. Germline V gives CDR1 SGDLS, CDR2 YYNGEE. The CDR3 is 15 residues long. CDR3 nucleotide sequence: TGTGCCAGCAGCGTAGACCAAGAAAGAACTCTTGAAGCTTTCTTT. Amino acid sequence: CASSVDQERTLEAFF.

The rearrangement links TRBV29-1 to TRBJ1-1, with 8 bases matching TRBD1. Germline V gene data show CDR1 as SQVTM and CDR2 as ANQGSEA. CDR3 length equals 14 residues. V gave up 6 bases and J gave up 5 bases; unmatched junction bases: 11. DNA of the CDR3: TGCAGCGTGGCTTATGGGACAGGAGGTACTGAAGCTTTCTTT. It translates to CSVAYGTGGTEAFF.

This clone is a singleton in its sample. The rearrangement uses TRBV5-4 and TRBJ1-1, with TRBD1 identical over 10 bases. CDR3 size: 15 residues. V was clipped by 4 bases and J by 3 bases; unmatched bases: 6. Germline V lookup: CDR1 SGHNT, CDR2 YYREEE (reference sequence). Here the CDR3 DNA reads TGTGCCAGCAGCACGGACAGGGGGTTGGACACTGAAGCTTTCTTT. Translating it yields CASSTDRGLDTEAFF.

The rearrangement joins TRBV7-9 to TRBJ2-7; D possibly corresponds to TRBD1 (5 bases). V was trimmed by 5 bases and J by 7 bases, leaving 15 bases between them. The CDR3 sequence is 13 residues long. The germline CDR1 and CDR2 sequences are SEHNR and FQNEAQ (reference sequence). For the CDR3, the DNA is TGTGCCAGCAGCCCAGGGTTCTCGAAAGAGCAGTACTTC. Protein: CASSPGFSKEQYF.

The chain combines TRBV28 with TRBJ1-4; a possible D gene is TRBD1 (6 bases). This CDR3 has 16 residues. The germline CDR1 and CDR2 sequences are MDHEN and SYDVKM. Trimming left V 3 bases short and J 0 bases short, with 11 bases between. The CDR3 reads CASSFEGGSTNEKLFF. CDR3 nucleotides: TGTGCCAGCAGTTTCGAGGGGGGTTCAACTAATGAAAAACTGTTTTTT. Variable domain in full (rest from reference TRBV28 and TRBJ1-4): DVKVTQSSRYLVKRTGEKVFLECVQDMDHENMFWYRQDPGLGLRLIYFSYDVKMKEKGDIPEGYSVSREKKERFSLILESASTNQTSMYLCASSFEGGSTNEKLFFGSGTQLSVL.

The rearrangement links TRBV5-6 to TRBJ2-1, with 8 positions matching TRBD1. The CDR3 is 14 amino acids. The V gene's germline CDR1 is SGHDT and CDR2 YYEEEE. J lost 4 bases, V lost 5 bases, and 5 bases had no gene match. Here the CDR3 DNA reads TGTGCCAGCAGGCTGACAGGGGTTTACAATGAGCAGTTCTTC. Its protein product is CASRLTGVYNEQFF.

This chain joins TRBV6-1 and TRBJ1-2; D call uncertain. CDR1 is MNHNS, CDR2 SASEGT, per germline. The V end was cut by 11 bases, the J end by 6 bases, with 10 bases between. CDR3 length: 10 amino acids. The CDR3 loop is CALNQNGYTF. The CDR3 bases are TGTGCCTTGAACCAGAATGGCTACACCTTC.

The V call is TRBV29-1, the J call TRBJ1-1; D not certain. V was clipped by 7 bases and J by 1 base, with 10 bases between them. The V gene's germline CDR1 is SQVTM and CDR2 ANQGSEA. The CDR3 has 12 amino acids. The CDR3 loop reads CSGYTENTEAFF. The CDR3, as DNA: TGCAGCGGGTATACAGAGAACACTGAAGCTTTCTTT.

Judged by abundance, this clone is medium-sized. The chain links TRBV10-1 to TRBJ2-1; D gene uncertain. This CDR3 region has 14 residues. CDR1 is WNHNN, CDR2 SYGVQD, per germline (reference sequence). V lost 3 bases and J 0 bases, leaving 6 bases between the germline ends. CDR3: CASSEDSSYNEQFF. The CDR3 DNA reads TGCGCCAGCAGTGAAGATAGCTCCTACAATGAGCAGTTCTTC.